This T cell receptor beta chain was sequenced for a study of vaccination effects on CD4 cells after COVID-19 (dated by TCRdb to the early 2020s). Study-wide context: Post-vaccine samples across the study were collected a median of 72 days after the second dose, with a range of 14 to 241. A total of 9 to 11 COVID-19 convalescent patients and a handful of SARS-CoV-2-naive healthy vaccine recipients were included in the full study. The Oncomine TCR Beta short-read assay on an Illumina iSeq 100 was used to sequence cultures from other donors in the study. The study compared SARS-CoV-2 spike-specific CD4+ TCR repertoires before and after mRNA vaccination in COVID-19 convalescent patients and infection-naive vaccine recipients.

To identify antigen-specific CD4+ T cell clonotypes by their expansion, the ViraFEST assay first stimulated PBMC with viral peptide pools and then applied TCR sequencing. After less than 13 days of culture, CD4+ T cells were isolated with the EasySep CD4+ T cell isolation kit. Each participant got two doses of an mRNA SARS-CoV-2 vaccine, either BNT162b2 or mRNA-1273. Negative nucleocapsid antibody results before and after vaccination confirmed that the healthy vaccine recipients had no prior SARS-CoV-2 infection. Each well held fewer than 2.5 million PBMC cultured in IMDM containing approximately 5% human AB serum, about 10 IU/ml IL-2 and gentamicin, along with approximately 10 ug/ml peptides. Half of the culture medium was replaced with fresh IL-2-containing medium on days 3 and 7. Unless otherwise noted, each peptide stimulation condition was cultured in triplicate wells. PBMC were separated from whole blood using Ficoll-Paque Plus gradient centrifugation and were then either cryopreserved at -140C or used fresh. Overlapping peptide pools spanned the spike proteins of SARS-CoV-2 and the common cold coronaviruses HCoV-NL63, HCoV-OC43 and HCoV-229E. The QIAamp micro DNA kit was used to extract genomic DNA from the cultured CD4+ T cells.

The protocol used for the library was the immunoSEQ multiplex PCR assay. DNA from the CD4+ T cells that had been cultured and isolated underwent TCR beta CDR3 sequencing. Concerning the study's data processing: Non-productive TCR sequences were removed, reads were trimmed to the CDR3 region, and CDR3s of at least 7 amino acids were retained. Antigen-specific clonotypes were identified using the MANAFEST web app by comparison of expansion in peptide wells against reference cultures. Positive clones required FDR<0.05 expansion versus reference and all other wells, odds ratio above 5, and frequency above 0.1% in two replicate wells. A clonotype was defined as cross-reactive if the clonotype was significantly expanded both in SARS-CoV-2 spike wells and in at least one common cold coronavirus spike condition. CDR3 similarity was assessed by Levenshtein distance with the stringdist R package, and unrooted trees were built with ape in R 3.6.1. TCRdb obtained this table from immuneACCESS and retained in-frame rearrangements with V and J assigned. These tables miss some clones; where compared with another copy, unresolved V genes account for less than half of the shortfall, and the remainder is unexplained. That table is the source of V, J and clone size, and D and trimming were worked out from the DNA. In this sample the table shows over 50,000 clones, roughly 73% of which occur a single time. The top ten constitute over 0.95% of the sample.

In the germline V gene (reference sequence), CDR1 corresponds to SGHNT and CDR2 to YYREEE. The germline ends are 9 bases apart after V is trimmed by 0 bases and J by 8 bases. The CDR3 has 14 amino acids, counting the end cysteine and phenylalanine. The read is trimmed to its CDR3 DNA, 42 bases read in frame from base 1. Of note for this clone: Its antigen is still unknown. Within one base of it there is no much larger clone, and no base qualities were kept.

The investigation overall reported the following: At late post-vaccination timepoints, both infection-induced and vaccine-induced clones showed marked clonal contraction, consistent with waning T cell responses. Among healthy vaccine recipients, nearly all vaccine-induced clones were SARS-CoV-2 mono-reactive, and only 1 of 255 was cross-reactive with common cold coronaviruses. The study was limited by a small number of convalescent patients, and early post-infection timepoints were lacking.

The sequence is built from TRBV5-4 and TRBJ1-6; confidence is insufficient to name the D gene. This TCR came from a human donor who received a COVID-19 vaccine. The sequencing used CD4+ T cells from PBMCs cultured with HCoV-229E spike peptides, collected after COVID-19 vaccination. Per the publication, the cell subset or site label means: HCoV-229E spike overlapping peptide pool stimulation. The CDR3 reads CASSLGGGDSPLHF. The sequence in DNA is TGTGCCAGCAGCTTGGGGGGAGGAGATTCACCCCTCCACTTT.